The rows below give T cell receptor beta chains drawn from one sample of a study of blood T cell repertoires in COVID-19. TCRdb's copy holds only in-frame clones and misses some; the assay was immunoSEQ multiplex PCR. The sample consists of about 200,000 clones, 80% to 85% of them appearing once. Sequenced sample: PBMCs or T cells enriched from blood (not recorded which). Receptors originate from a man in his forties who had recovered from COVID-19. CDR3s include the opening cysteine and the closing phenylalanine or tryptophan. Each record gives: D gene, V gene, J gene, clone size, CDR3 protein, CDR3 DNA. A D gene is named only where the DNA matches it firmly. Clone size is not always given. Where it is, it says once, few, many or a class for expanded clones.

>TRBD2|TRBV7-8|TRBJ2-1|.
CASSRRLAGDNEQFF
TGTGCCAGCAGCCGCCGACTAGCGGGGGACAATGAGCAGTTCTTC
>.|TRBV2|TRBJ2-5|.
CASTFQETQYF
TGTGCCAGCACCTTTCAAGAGACCCAGTACTTC
>.|TRBV2|TRBJ1-2|.
CASSEAFRGGYTF
TGTGCCAGCAGTGAAGCGTTCCGGGGTGGCTACACCTTC
>.|TRBV6-1|TRBJ2-3|.
CASSEGGKSRAQYF
TGTGCCAGCAGTGAAGGCGGGAAGTCTAGGGCGCAGTATTTT
>.|TRBV5-4|TRBJ1-1|few
CASSLAGSEAFF
TGTGCCAGCAGCTTGGCGGGGTCAGAAGCTTTCTTT
>.|TRBV19|TRBJ1-5|.
CASSPHLGPQHF
TGTGCCAGTAGTCCACACCTGGGCCCCCAGCATTTT
>.|TRBV6-1|TRBJ1-2|.
CASSDRVNYGYTF
TGTGCCAGCAGTGACAGGGTTAACTATGGCTACACCTTC
>.|TRBV6-5|TRBJ1-2|.
CASSYSSLAGREVAF
TGTGCCAGCAGTTACTCGAGTCTGGCAGGGCGAGAGGTCGCCTTC
>TRBD1|TRBV19|TRBJ1-5|.
CASSIRQGAQQPQHF
TGTGCCAGTAGTATACGCCAGGGGGCTCAGCAGCCCCAGCATTTT
>TRBD2|TRBV20-1|TRBJ2-1|.
CSATGTSQFF
TGCAGTGCTACCGGGACTAGTCAGTTCTTC
>TRBD1|TRBV5-4|TRBJ2-7|.
CASSSDRGRANEQYF
TGTGCCAGCAGCTCCGACAGGGGGCGAGCTAACGAGCAGTACTTC
>TRBD2|TRBV11-2|TRBJ2-1|.
CASSLGQGTSGYNEQFF
TGTGCCAGCAGCTTAGGTCAAGGGACTAGCGGGTACAATGAGCAGTTCTTC
>.|TRBV24-1|TRBJ2-2|.
CASRQGYTGELFF
TGTGCCTCGAGGCAGGGATACACCGGGGAGCTGTTTTTT
>.|TRBV11-1|TRBJ1-1|.
CASSLHLGGDLEAFF
TGTGCCAGCAGCTTACATCTGGGGGGGGACCTTGAAGCTTTCTTT
>.|TRBV11-3|TRBJ1-1|.
CASSYREGTEAFF
TGTGCCAGCAGCTACAGGGAGGGCACTGAAGCTTTCTTT
>.|TRBV4-2|TRBJ2-3|.
CASSQEREQGTDTQYF
TGTGCCAGCAGCCAAGAAAGGGAACAGGGCACAGATACGCAGTATTTT
>TRBD1|TRBV19|TRBJ1-2|.
CASSTGTGYRSNYGYTF
TGTGCCAGTAGTACTGGGACAGGATATCGATCTAACTATGGCTACACCTTC
>.|TRBV23-1|TRBJ1-1|.
CASSSHSRDSRMNTEAFF
TGCGCCAGCAGCTCGCACTCTCGGGACTCCCGGATGAACACTGAAGCTTTCTTT